The 27 T cell receptor beta chains below come from one sample, sequenced in a study of OX40 agonist ivuxolimab in advanced cancers. Method: immunoSEQ multiplex PCR; TCRdb's copy keeps in-frame clones and lacks some. The profile covers about 60,000 clones, with around nine tenths appearing a single time and approximately 1.1% taken by the ten largest. The specimen was CD4+ or CD8+ T cells sorted from blood, collected in a trial of the OX40 agonist ivuxolimab. Source of these receptors: an adult with an advanced solid tumor such as melanoma, head and neck, liver or kidney cancer.

This rearrangement joins TRBV10-3 to TRBJ2-1, with 14 nucleotides matching TRBD2. V shed 7 bases, J shed 10 bases, and the junction held 9 bases outside the gene matches. The CDR3 covers 15 residues. Germline V lookup: CDR1 ENHRY, CDR2 SYGVKD. The CDR3 DNA follows: TGTGCCATCACACCGGGACTAGCGGGAGAACGAGAGCAGTTCTTC. Translated, it gives CAITPGLAGEREQFF.

This clone was detected only a few times. The chain employs TRBV9 and TRBJ2-5; D assignment may be TRBD1 or TRBD2 (5 bases each). Trimming removed 3 bases at V and 5 bases at J, with 35 bases between. CDR1 SGDLS and CDR2 YYNGEE come from the germline V gene. This CDR3 has 21 amino acids. CDR3 nucleotides: TGTGCCAGCAGCGCCTCGACAGAGACTGGCCTGGGGGTTCAATCGCGGGAGACCCAGTACTTC. The encoded protein is CASSASTETGLGVQSRETQYF.

In this sample, this clone is medium-sized. V and J are TRBV4-2 and TRBJ1-3; D gene uncertain. The ends were cut back, 1 base at V and 0 bases at J, with 10 bases in the middle. The CDR3 has 16 residues. Germline CDR1 is LGHNA and CDR2 is YNFKEQ. The CDR3 DNA sequence: TGTGCCAGCAGCCAAGCGGCGAGGAACTCTGGAAACACCATATATTTT. Translated: CASSQAARNSGNTIYF.

The chain is built from TRBV11-2 and TRBJ1-3; unclear D gene. The germline V gene encodes CDR1 SGHAT and CDR2 FQNNGV. The ends were cut back, 1 base at V and 0 bases at J, with 10 bases in the middle. This CDR3 has 16 amino acids. Written as DNA, the CDR3 is TGTGCCAGCAGCTTAGGGTCGGTAAACTCTGGAAACACCATATATTTT. Amino acid sequence: CASSLGSVNSGNTIYF.

This chain joins TRBV18 and TRBJ2-5; 8 bases line up with TRBD1. The CDR3 has 16 amino acids. Germline V CDR1 and CDR2: KGHSH, LQKENI. V trimming: 3 bases; J trimming: 1 base; junction bases outside the gene matches: 7. CDR3 sequence reads: CASSPIMTGAQETQYF. As DNA, the CDR3 is TGTGCCAGCTCACCCATAATGACAGGGGCCCAAGAGACCCAGTACTTC.

J is TRBJ1-5 and V is TRBV12-5; D may be TRBD1 (5 bases). The CDR3 is 17 amino acids. V lost 4 bases and J lost 5, with 21 bases in between. The germline CDR1 and CDR2 sequences are LGHNT and FRNRAP. The CDR3 loop is CASGCLEGDDLYQPQHF. The CDR3, as DNA: TGTGCTAGTGGTTGCCTCGAAGGGGACGACCTTTATCAGCCCCAGCATTTT.

A few counts support this clone. The J gene is TRBJ2-3, the V gene TRBV6-5; D may be TRBD2 (5 bases). V lost 7 bases, J lost 5 bases, and 13 bases lay in between. This CDR3 is 13 amino acids long. The germline V gene has CDR1 MNHEY and CDR2 SVGAGI. CDR3 sequence reads: CASTPGAGDTQYF. The CDR3 DNA follows: TGTGCCAGCACCCCAGGCGCGGGAGATACGCAGTATTTT.

V gene TRBV7-8 combines with J gene TRBJ1-2, with 7 bases identical to TRBD1. The germline CDR1 and CDR2 sequences are SGHVS and FQNEAQ. Trimming cost V 1 base and J 5 bases; bases outside gene matches: 7. This CDR3 spans 15 amino acids. The CDR3 loop is CASSLVLGQSYGYTF. The CDR3 DNA follows: TGTGCCAGCAGCTTAGTCCTGGGACAGTCATATGGCTACACCTTC.

The rearrangement joins TRBV11-1 to TRBJ2-5; D ambiguous. With 1 base removed from V and 2 bases from J, the gap between germline ends came to 8 bases. CDR1 is SGHAT and CDR2 is FQDESV in the germline V gene (reference sequence). CDR3 length: 14 residues. CDR3 sequence reads: CASSLGTAQETQYF. The CDR3 nucleotides read TGTGCCAGCAGCTTAGGAACAGCTCAAGAGACCCAGTACTTC.

The chain links TRBV28 to TRBJ2-1; weak D call: TRBD2 (6 bases). Trimming stripped 5 bases from V and 6 bases from J, with 17 bases between. Per germline, CDR1 MDHEN and CDR2 SYDVKM. CDR3 length: 15 residues. The CDR3 loop is CASSPRGGGPNEQFF. CDR3 coding DNA: TGTGCCAGCAGTCCAAGGGGAGGAGGGCCCAATGAGCAGTTCTTC.

The chain carries TRBV19 and TRBJ2-3; unclear D gene. This CDR3 has 15 amino acids. CDR1 and CDR2 (germline): LNHDA, SQIVND (reference sequence). V lost 4 bases, J lost 4 bases, and 15 bases lay in between. The CDR3 loop is CASSTSREKADTQYF. CDR3 DNA sequence: TGTGCCAGTAGTACGTCGAGAGAGAAAGCAGATACGCAGTATTTT.

Remarks on this clone: This sample also contains other DNA sequences that code for the same CDR3. The rearrangement joins TRBV19 to TRBJ2-6, with a tentative D call TRBD2 (5 bases). Trimming shortened V by 4 bases and J by 4 bases, and 8 bases separated the two germline ends. Germline V lookup: CDR1 LNHDA, CDR2 SQIVND (reference sequence). There are 14 residues in the CDR3. The CDR3 DNA sequence: TGTGCCAGTAGTAGAGGGTCCGGGGCCAACGTCCTGACTTTC. This sequence encodes CASSRGSGANVLTF.

This clone has more than one count but fewer than ten. This rearrangement joins TRBV23-1 to TRBJ1-5, with TRBD1 matching 11 bases. TRBV23-1 is flagged as an ORF with uncertain function. V shed 0 bases and J 6 bases; nucleotides not matched to a gene: 4. The CDR3 is made up of 16 amino acids. The CDR3 nucleotides read TGCGCCAGCAGTCAATCGGGACAGGGGGTCAGTCAGCCCCAGCATTTT. This translates into CASSQSGQGVSQPQHF.

This rearrangement joins TRBV20-1 to TRBJ2-5; no clear D gene. In germline, CDR1 is DFQATT, CDR2 SNEGSKA (reference sequence). The V end was cut by 0 bases, the J end by 5 bases, with 4 bases between. This CDR3 is 11 amino acids long. The CDR3 here is CSARERETQYF. For the CDR3, the DNA is TGCAGTGCTAGAGAGCGTGAGACCCAGTACTTC.

The V gene is TRBV29-1, the J gene TRBJ1-3; D gene ambiguous. The CDR3 is 11 residues long. Trimming took off 4 bases at V and 4 bases at J, with 5 bases between the two ends. CDR1 and CDR2 (germline): SQVTM, ANQGSEA. Here the CDR3 reads CSVAKGNTIYF. CDR3 DNA: TGCAGCGTTGCAAAGGGAAACACCATATATTTT. Full variable domain (outside the CDR3, taken from reference TRBV29-1 and TRBJ1-3): SAVISQKPSRDICQRGTSLTIQCQVDSQVTMMFWYRQQPGQSLTLIATANQGSEATYESGFVIDKFPISRPNLTFSTLTVSNMSPEDSSIYLCSVAKGNTIYFGEGSWLTVV.

CDR3 sequence (DNA): TGTGCCAGCAGCTTAGTCGGGGGACCTGGAAACACCATATATTTT. Amino acids: CASSLVGGPGNTIYF. The V call is TRBV7-2, the J call TRBJ1-3, with TRBD1 as a possible D gene (5 bases). Germline V gives CDR1 SGHTA, CDR2 FQGNSA. V lost 1 base to trimming and J lost 2 bases, with 9 bases between them. This CDR3 has 15 amino acids.

The chain uses TRBV7-9 and TRBJ1-1; tentative D call: TRBD1 (5 bases). CDR3 length: 14 amino acids. Trimming cost V 2 bases and J 2 bases, with 9 bases left between them. In germline, CDR1 is SEHNR, CDR2 FQNEAQ (reference sequence). CDR3 amino acids: CASSLRQTNTEAFF. CDR3 DNA sequence: TGTGCCAGCAGCTTAAGACAGACTAACACTGAAGCTTTCTTT. Complete variable domain (other parts from reference TRBV7-9 and TRBJ1-1): DTGVSQNPRHKITKRGQNVTFRCDPISEHNRLYWYRQTLGQGPEFLTYFQNEAQLEKSRLLSDRFSAERPKGSFSTLEIQRTEQGDSAMYLCASSLRQTNTEAFFGQGTRLTVV.

The chain carries TRBV28 and TRBJ2-5, with 9 bases matching TRBD2. CDR1 and CDR2 from the germline V gene are MDHEN and SYDVKM. J gave up 2 bases and V 3 bases, and 7 bases lay outside the gene matches. This CDR3 is 16 amino acids long. The CDR3 region has the DNA TGTGCCAGCAGTTTCCATCGTAGCGGGGGTCAAGAGACCCAGTACTTC. It translates to CASSFHRSGGQETQYF.

This clone ranks as medium-sized (0.01 to 0.1%). This chain joins TRBV7-9 and TRBJ2-5; unclear D gene. The CDR3 sequence is 12 residues long. Germline V gene data show CDR1 as SEHNR and CDR2 as FQNEAQ (reference sequence). The V gene lost 5 bases and the J gene lost 7 bases, with 11 bases spanning the gap. The CDR3 region has the DNA TGTGCCAGCAGCCTCCGCTCACGGACCCAGTACTTC. It is translated as CASSLRSRTQYF.

This clone is a singleton in its sample. This chain joins TRBV14 and TRBJ2-5; 13 nucleotides match TRBD2. The CDR3 is made up of 16 amino acids. The J segment lost 4 bases and the V segment lost 2 bases, leaving 4 bases of the junction unmatched. Germline V gene data show CDR1 as SGHDN and CDR2 as FVKESK. CDR3: CASSQIGLAGVETQYF. The DNA for the CDR3 is TGTGCCAGCAGCCAAATAGGACTAGCGGGAGTAGAGACCCAGTACTTC.

The chain has TRBV6-6 and TRBJ1-6; 12 nucleotides align to TRBD1. V lost 7 bases and J lost 11; bases outside the gene matches: 9. This CDR3 contains 15 residues. Germline CDR1 and CDR2: MNHNY and SVGAGI (reference sequence). Written as DNA, the CDR3 is TGTGCCAGCACCAATACCGGGACAGGGGGCGCACCCCTCCACTTT. It translates to CASTNTGTGGAPLHF.

Only one count was recorded for this clone. This chain links TRBV7-2 with TRBJ1-2, with unresolved D. The CDR3 totals 14 residues. Germline V gene data show CDR1 as SGHTA and CDR2 as FQGNSA. Deletions cut 3 bases from V and 0 bases from J, with 8 bases between. The CDR3 reads CASSFEGANYGYTF. Here the CDR3 DNA reads TGTGCCAGCAGCTTTGAGGGAGCTAACTATGGCTACACCTTC.

J is TRBJ2-7 and V is TRBV27; no definite D call. Germline CDR1 is MNHEY and CDR2 is SMNVEV (reference sequence). Between the trimmed V and J ends, which lost 9 bases and 2 bases, there was a span of 8 bases. The CDR3 extends over 11 amino acids. CDR3 sequence: CARRVPYEQYF. CDR3 sequence (DNA): TGTGCCAGAAGGGTACCCTACGAGCAGTACTTC.

This clone has a handful of counts. This chain uses TRBV18 with TRBJ1-4, with D possibly TRBD1 on 6 matching bases. CDR1 KGHSH and CDR2 LQKENI come from the germline V gene. V shed 2 bases and J shed 6 bases, with 13 bases lying between them. The CDR3 spans 15 residues. This CDR3 reads CASSPNWGADEKLFF. The CDR3 DNA sequence: TGTGCCAGCTCACCAAACTGGGGGGCGGATGAAAAACTGTTTTTT.

CDR3 nucleotides: TGTGCCAGCAGCCCTCTGGGGCAGGGGTACACCGGGGAGCTGTTTTTT. Translation: CASSPLGQGYTGELFF. This chain uses TRBV28 with TRBJ2-2, with a possible D match to TRBD1 (6 bases). The V gene's germline CDR1 is MDHEN and CDR2 SYDVKM. Trimming stripped 6 bases from V and 3 bases from J, with 17 bases between. The CDR3 consists of 16 residues.

This chain joins TRBV9 and TRBJ2-3; TRBD1 is a possible D gene (6 bases). The CDR3 spans 17 residues. V was cut by 0 bases and J by 0 bases, with 14 bases left in between. Germline loops: CDR1 SGDLS, CDR2 YYNGEE. The chain's CDR3 is CASSVGTGQISTDTQYF. CDR3 coding DNA: TGTGCCAGCAGCGTAGGGACCGGACAGATAAGCACAGATACGCAGTATTTT. The full variable domain, rest sourced from reference TRBV9 and TRBJ2-3, is DSGVTQTPKHLITATGQRVTLRCSPRSGDLSVYWYQQSLDQGLQFLIQYYNGEERAKGNILERFSAQQFPDLHSELNLSSLELGDSALYFCASSVGTGQISTDTQYFGPGTRLTVL.

The chain carries TRBV6-5 and TRBJ2-7; D remains ambiguous. CDR3 length equals 15 residues. Per the germline V gene, CDR1 is MNHEY and CDR2 is SVGAGI. The V and J ends lost 5 bases and 2 bases respectively, with 16 bases between them. CDR3: CASSLVGSSPYEQYF. For the CDR3, the DNA is TGTGCCAGCAGTCTAGTCGGGTCCAGCCCCTACGAGCAGTACTTC.